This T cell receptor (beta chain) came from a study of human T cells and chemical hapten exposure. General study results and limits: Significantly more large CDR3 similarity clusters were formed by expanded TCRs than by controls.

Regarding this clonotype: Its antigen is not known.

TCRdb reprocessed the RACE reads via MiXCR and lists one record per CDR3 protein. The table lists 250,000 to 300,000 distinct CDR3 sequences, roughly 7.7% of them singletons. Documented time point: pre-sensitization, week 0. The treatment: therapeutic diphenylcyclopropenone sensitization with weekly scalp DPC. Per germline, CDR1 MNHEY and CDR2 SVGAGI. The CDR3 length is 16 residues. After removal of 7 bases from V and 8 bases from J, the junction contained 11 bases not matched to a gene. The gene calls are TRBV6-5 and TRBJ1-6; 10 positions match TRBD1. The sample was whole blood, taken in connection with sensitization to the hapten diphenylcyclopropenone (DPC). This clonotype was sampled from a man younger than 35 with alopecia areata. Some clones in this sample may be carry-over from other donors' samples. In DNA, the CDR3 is TGTGCCAGCACTATCTCGGGACAGGGGCGTCATTCACCCCTCCACTTT. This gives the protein CASTISGQGRHSPLHF.